These 24 T cell receptor beta chains came from one sample sequenced in a study of regulatory T cells in long-lasting Graves disease (dated by TCRdb to the early 2020s). The sample's time point label, decoded: newly diagnosed GD, antithyroid drugs for less than 3 months. RNA was extracted from PBMCs in TRIzol for both TCR sequencing and RNA sequencing. Libraries were made using multiplex PCR. TCRdb names Illumina HiSeq 4000 as the instrument used. To build TCR beta libraries, CDR3 regions were amplified by Arm-PCR using iRepertoire HTBI primers. The public reads were reanalyzed by TCRdb: fastp trimming at Q25, MiXCR alignment, in-frame beta chains only. Rows matching on CDR3 protein sequence are summarized as one entry with the most common DNA and genes. For this sample the table gives 400,000 to 500,000 distinct CDR3 sequences, of which roughly 15% were detected only once. The biggest ten clones account for 23% of the sample.

The same sample was also used in a study of T cells in Graves' hyperthyroidism and ophthalmopathy.

The specimen comprised peripheral blood mononuclear cells (PBMCs), sampled at new diagnosis, from a patient treated with antithyroid drugs. These receptors came from a woman aged 18-29 years with Graves disease. Donor details come from another sample of the same person, matched by shared clones.

Notes on this clonotype: This clone may be a read error of a much larger clone one base away. The chain uses TRBV7-9 and TRBJ2-3; 7 bases fit TRBD1. Germline lookup yields CDR1 SEHNR and CDR2 FQNEAQ (reference sequence). The CDR3 covers 17 residues. The CDR3 sequence is CASSLGQPSASTGTQYF. The CDR3 region has the DNA TGTGCCAGCAGCCTGGGACAGCCGAGCGCTAGCACAGGTACGCAGTATTTT.

This clonotype was counted a few times. The chain carries TRBV4-2 and TRBJ2-1; weak D call: TRBD2 (6 bases). CDR1 and CDR2 from the germline V gene are LGHNA and YNFKEQ. The CDR3 contains 17 residues. V was trimmed by 4 bases and J by 2 bases, leaving 18 bases between them. CDR3 DNA sequence: TGTGCCAGCAGCCGCGCTACCGGGACTCGAACCTACAATGAGCAGTTCTTC. Amino acid sequence: CASSRATGTRTYNEQFF.

This clonotype has at least ten counts. The chain joins TRBV20-1 to TRBJ2-5, with D tentatively TRBD2 (6 bases). Germline CDR1 and CDR2: DFQATT and SNEGSKA (reference sequence). V lost 6 bases, J lost 5 bases, and 22 bases lay in between. CDR3 size: 15 residues. Here the CDR3 reads CSATLRAGSGETQYF. Written as DNA, the CDR3 is TGCAGTGCCACCTTGCGGGCGGGATCAGGGGAGACCCAGTACTTC.

In this sample, this clonotype turned up many times. The rearrangement joins TRBV29-1 to TRBJ2-1; D perhaps matches TRBD1 (6 bases). This CDR3 comprises 12 residues. The germline V gene encodes CDR1 SQVTM and CDR2 ANQGSEA. V dropped 1 base and J dropped 12 bases, with 13 bases sitting between them. In nucleotides, the CDR3 is TGCAGCGTTGAAGGGGGGCGCGTTGGGCAGTTCTTC. Encoded protein: CSVEGGRVGQFF.

This clonotype was counted at least ten times. The chain uses TRBV7-8 and TRBJ2-7; 10 bases align to TRBD1. The length of the CDR3 is 14 residues. After removal of 5 bases from V and 2 bases from J, the junction contained 3 bases not matched to a gene. Per the germline V gene, CDR1 is SGHVS and CDR2 is FQNEAQ. The CDR3 here is CASSRDRGAYEQYF. CDR3 DNA sequence: TGTGCCAGCAGCCGGGACAGGGGAGCCTACGAGCAGTACTTC.

Many counts were recorded for this clonotype. The chain recombines TRBV6-9 with TRBJ2-1; D is perhaps TRBD2 (7 bases). Between the trimmed V and J ends, which lost 4 bases and 2 bases, there was a span of 15 bases. The CDR3 contains 16 residues. The V gene's germline CDR1 is MNHGY and CDR2 SVAAGI. The CDR3 DNA follows: TGTGCCAGCAGTTCGGAAGGGGGGGCGCCCTACAATGAGCAGTTCTTC. Translation: CASSSEGGAPYNEQFF.

The DNA for the CDR3 is TGTGCCAGCAGTTACGGCCAGGGGGTCACTGAAGCTTTCTTT. Translated: CASSYGQGVTEAFF. This chain joins TRBV6-5 and TRBJ1-1; TRBD1 matches 7 bases. This CDR3 comprises 14 residues. Trimming at V came to 2 bases and at J to 4 bases, leaving 4 bases not matched to a gene. CDR1 and CDR2 (germline): MNHEY, SVGAGI.

The sample holds many counts of this clonotype. This rearrangement joins TRBV6-2 or TRBV6-3 to TRBJ2-5; 7 nucleotides line up with TRBD1. CDR3 length: 11 amino acids. CDR1 and CDR2 (germline): MNHEY, SVGEGT. The V segment lost 10 bases and the J segment 2 bases; nucleotides outside the gene matches: 1. The CDR3 is CATGQQETQYF. The DNA of the CDR3 is TGTGCCACGGGACAGCAAGAGACCCAGTACTTC.

The chain combines TRBV12-3 or TRBV12-4 with TRBJ2-7; 7 positions agree with TRBD1. This CDR3 is built from 16 residues. V shed 0 bases, J shed 4 bases, and the junction held 9 bases outside the gene matches. The CDR3 nucleotides are TGTGCCAGCAGTTTAGCGGTGACAGGGTCCCTTTACGAGCAGTACTTC. Translation gives CASSLAVTGSLYEQYF.

As regards this clonotype: The junction differs from germline at one of its ends, possibly a read error. This chain joins TRBV7-7 and TRBJ2-3, with TRBD2 matching over 8 bases. Germline CDR1 is SSHAT and CDR2 is FNYEAQ (reference sequence). This CDR3 contains 14 residues. CDR3 in DNA: TGTGCTAGCAGCTTAGAAGTTAGCGGGACGCCGCAGTATTTT. Protein: CASSLEVSGTPQYF.

The chain joins TRBV20-1 to TRBJ2-2; either TRBD1 or TRBD2 may supply D (5 bases each). This CDR3 region has 13 residues. Germline CDR1 is DFQATT and CDR2 is SNEGSKA (reference sequence). V lost 3 bases and J lost 7, with 12 bases in between. CDR3 loop: CSASMRGGGELFF. DNA for the CDR3: TGCAGTGCTAGTATGAGGGGTGGCGGGGAGCTGTTTTTT.

This clonotype occurred a few times. The rearrangement uses TRBV20-1 and TRBJ1-4, with D tentatively TRBD1 (6 bases). CDR1 and CDR2 (germline): DFQATT, SNEGSKA (reference sequence). This CDR3 has 12 amino acids. Deletions cut 5 bases from V and 6 bases from J, with 10 bases between. CDR3 residues: CSARGADEKLFF. CDR3 in DNA: TGCAGTGCTCGGGGGGCGGATGAAAAACTGTTTTTT.

This clonotype showed up many times. The V gene is TRBV27, the J gene TRBJ1-1; D uncertain. The CDR3 has 14 amino acids. Germline CDR1 is MNHEY and CDR2 is SMNVEV (reference sequence). With 4 bases removed from V and 1 base from J, the gap between germline ends came to 10 bases. CDR3 protein: CASSSPYRNTEAFF. The DNA for the CDR3 is TGTGCCAGCAGTTCCCCTTATCGGAACACTGAAGCTTTCTTT.

V gene TRBV5-5 combines with J gene TRBJ1-2; tentatively, D is TRBD1 (5 bases). Germline lookup yields CDR1 SGHKS and CDR2 YYEKEE (reference sequence). The CDR3 runs to 15 residues. The V end was cut by 0 bases, the J end by 9 bases, with 18 bases between. CDR3 region: CASSLVATDKASYTF. The CDR3 region has the DNA TGTGCCAGCAGCTTGGTCGCCACGGACAAAGCCAGCTACACCTTC.

Ten or more counts support this clonotype. The V and J genes are TRBV5-1 and TRBJ2-7; a possible D gene is TRBD2 (5 bases). There are 15 residues in the CDR3. V lost 0 bases and J 1 base, leaving 11 bases between the germline ends. Germline CDR1 reads SGHRS; CDR2 reads YFSETQ. The CDR3 DNA follows: TGCGCCAGCAGCTTGGGGGGAGCTCCATCCTACGAGCAGTACTTC. Translated, it gives CASSLGGAPSYEQYF.

The J gene is TRBJ2-1, the V gene TRBV28; possibly TRBD2 for D (5 bases). V dropped 5 bases and J dropped 10 bases, with 15 bases sitting between them. CDR3 length: 13 amino acids. From germline, CDR1 is MDHEN and CDR2 SYDVKM. The CDR3 spells CASSRTGPPEQFF. DNA for the CDR3: TGTGCCAGCAGTCGGACTGGACCCCCCGAGCAGTTCTTC.

This clonotype showed up just once. The chain combines TRBV11-3 with TRBJ2-1; 14 bases map to TRBD2. The CDR3 contains 20 residues. Germline trimming cut 5 bases from V and 4 bases from J; bases unmatched to any gene: 16. Germline CDR1 reads SGHNT; CDR2 reads YENEEA. CDR3 in amino acids: CASSPGGLAGAPPPYNEQFF. CDR3 nucleotides: TGTGCCAGCAGCCCAGGGGGACTAGCGGGAGCCCCTCCCCCTTACAATGAGCAGTTCTTC.

The J gene is TRBJ2-1, the V gene TRBV2; 8 bases map to TRBD2. The germline gives CDR1 SNHLY, CDR2 FYNNEI. This CDR3 is 15 amino acids long. V lost 1 base, J lost 4 bases, and 3 bases stayed unmatched. In nucleotides, the CDR3 is TGTGCCAGCAGTGAAGTAAGCGGGAGATACAATGAGCAGTTCTTC. This translates into CASSEVSGRYNEQFF.

This clonotype has ten or more counts. This chain joins TRBV2 and TRBJ1-5; 8 nucleotides align to TRBD1. The CDR3 totals 14 residues. CDR1 SNHLY and CDR2 FYNNEI come from the germline V gene. Unmatched junction bases numbered 3, after V lost 4 bases and J lost 4 bases. In nucleotides, the CDR3 is TGTGCCAGCAGTGGCTGGGACAGGAATCAGCCCCAGCATTTT. It codes for CASSGWDRNQPQHF.

This clonotype was counted ten times or more. The chain is built from TRBV7-3 and TRBJ2-5, with D perhaps being TRBD1 or TRBD2 (6 bases each). The CDR3 is 13 amino acids. Trimming removed 5 bases at V and 4 bases at J, with 11 bases between. The germline V gene encodes CDR1 SGHTA and CDR2 FQGTGA. CDR3 coding DNA: TGTGCCAGCAGCCCGGGGGCAGGAGAGACCCAGTACTTC. Its protein product is CASSPGAGETQYF.

There are a few counts of this clonotype. V is TRBV7-2 and J is TRBJ1-3; maybe TRBD1 (6 bases). The germline V gene encodes CDR1 SGHTA and CDR2 FQGNSA. The length of the CDR3 is 16 residues. V was clipped by 0 bases and J by 4 bases, with 13 bases between them. CDR3 sequence: CASSLAAGAQGNTIYF. As DNA, the CDR3 is TGTGCCAGCAGCTTAGCTGCGGGGGCGCAAGGAAACACCATATATTTT.

V usage is TRBV30 and J usage is TRBJ1-6; D is perhaps TRBD1 (6 bases). With 3 bases removed from V and 5 bases from J, the gap between germline ends came to 14 bases. This CDR3 has 15 residues. The germline V gene has CDR1 GTSNPN and CDR2 SVGIG (reference sequence). The DNA of the CDR3 is TGTGCCTGGAGGCGGACAGTTCTCAATAATTCACCCCTCCACTTT. Translation gives CAWRRTVLNNSPLHF.

This clonotype was found many times. The CDR3 protein is CASSYESGSSYEQYF. In DNA, the CDR3 is TGTGCCAGCAGTTACGAGAGCGGGAGCTCCTACGAGCAGTACTTC. The rearrangement links TRBV6-2 or TRBV6-3 to TRBJ2-7; the match to TRBD2 covers 8 bases. Trimming took 2 bases from V and 0 from J; bases not matched to a gene: 3. Germline V gives CDR1 MNHEY, CDR2 SVGEGT. The CDR3 length is 15 residues.

This clonotype was seen more than once but under ten times. The chain is built from TRBV14 and TRBJ2-3; TRBD1 matches 9 bases. Losses at the gene ends were 4 bases for V and 5 bases for J; bases not matched to a gene: 10. Germline CDR1 and CDR2: SGHDN and FVKESK. CDR3 length: 16 residues. The CDR3 DNA sequence: TGTGCCAGCAGCCCGCTCCCCGGGACAGGGTTAGATACGCAGTATTTT. Protein product: CASSPLPGTGLDTQYF.